This passage covers 9 T cell receptor beta chains from one sample sequenced in a study of cytomegalovirus exposure and HLA in healthy donors (dated by TCRdb to about 2017). The method behind the library was the immunoSEQ multiplex PCR assay. In its TCRdb copy, this immuneACCESS table keeps in-frame sequences only and misses some clones. Where compared with another copy, unresolved V genes explain less than half of these, and the others have no known cause. For this sample the table gives roughly 200,000 clones, of which around 80% were detected only once. 1% to 1.5% of the sample goes to the ten largest clones. Sequencing input: PBMCs. Receptors originate from a woman aged 30 to 39 in good health and CMV-seronegative.

The chain carries TRBV5-1 and TRBJ1-1; D unclear. V dropped 4 bases and J dropped 3 bases, with 22 bases sitting between them. CDR3 size: 17 residues. Germline CDR1 and CDR2: SGHRS and YFSETQ. In DNA, the CDR3 is TGCGCCAGCAGCCTTCAACCCTCTCAAGGTGGAGACACTGAAGCTTTCTTT. Its protein product is CASSLQPSQGGDTEAFF.

The rearrangement links TRBV27 to TRBJ1-5; no definite D call. This CDR3 contains 14 residues. Germline assignment: CDR1 MNHEY and CDR2 SMNVEV (reference sequence). Trimming shortened V by 6 bases and J by 3 bases, and 12 bases separated the two germline ends. The CDR3 reads CASSPDGINQPQHF. In nucleotides, the CDR3 is TGTGCCAGCAGCCCGGACGGGATCAATCAGCCCCAGCATTTT.

The rearrangement joins TRBV6-1 to TRBJ2-1; TRBD1 might be the D (5 bases). The CDR3 runs 14 residues. Trimming cost V 6 bases and J 5 bases, with 14 bases left between them. Germline CDR1 is MNHNS and CDR2 is SASEGT. CDR3 region: CASRYNRQNNEQFF. DNA of the CDR3: TGTGCCAGCAGATACAATCGACAGAACAATGAGCAGTTCTTC.

V gene TRBV18 combines with J gene TRBJ2-1; 8 positions agree with TRBD2. This CDR3 contains 16 residues. The germline V gene encodes CDR1 KGHSH and CDR2 LQKENI. The V gene end was trimmed by 3 bases and the J gene end by 7 bases; junction bases not matched to a gene: 11. The CDR3 region is CASSPKAGGGKNEQFF. The CDR3, as DNA: TGTGCCAGCTCACCCAAGGCCGGGGGGGGCAAAAATGAGCAGTTCTTC.

V usage is TRBV5-1 and J usage is TRBJ2-2; 7 positions agree with TRBD1. V was clipped by 1 base and J by 2 bases; unmatched bases: 2. The CDR3 is made up of 15 amino acids. Per the germline V gene, CDR1 is SGHRS and CDR2 is YFSETQ. This CDR3 reads CASSLRDSNTGELFF. In nucleotides, the CDR3 is TGCGCCAGCAGCTTGCGGGACAGCAACACCGGGGAGCTGTTTTTT.

The V and J genes are TRBV6-5 and TRBJ2-7, with D possibly matching TRBD2 (7 bases). Germline V gene sequence: CDR1 MNHEY, CDR2 SVGAGI. This CDR3 comprises 14 residues. With 2 bases removed from V and 3 bases from J, the gap between germline ends came to 11 bases. CDR3 bases: TGTGCCAGCAGTTACAGAGGGGGGGGCTACGAGCAGTACTTC. Translating it yields CASSYRGGGYEQYF.

This clone was seen a few times. The rearrangement links TRBV6-5 to TRBJ1-2, with 8 bases fitting TRBD1. V lost 7 bases to trimming and J lost 6 bases; unmatched junction nucleotides: 4. Germline CDR1 MNHEY, CDR2 SVGAGI. This CDR3 is 12 amino acids long. The CDR3 DNA sequence: TGTGCCAGCAAACAGACAGGGGATGGCTACACCTTC. Translation gives CASKQTGDGYTF.

This chain uses TRBV5-1 with TRBJ2-5; D remains ambiguous. In germline, CDR1 is SGHRS, CDR2 YFSETQ. V was pared by 0 bases and J by 5 bases, with 11 bases between. The CDR3 spans 14 residues. CDR3 sequence (DNA): TGCGCCAGCAGCTTGGGCAATCCCGGTGAGACCCAGTACTTC. It codes for CASSLGNPGETQYF.

The rearrangement uses TRBV29-1 and TRBJ2-2; possible D gene TRBD2, 6 bases. This CDR3 has 12 amino acids. V was shortened by 3 bases and J by 5 bases, with 7 bases between the two germline ends. Germline CDR1 and CDR2: SQVTM and ANQGSEA. The CDR3 reads CSVDRGTGELFF. In nucleotides, the CDR3 is TGCAGCGTTGACCGGGGGACCGGGGAGCTGTTTTTT.